This T cell receptor beta chain was retrieved from a study of T cells in tumors and immune-related adverse events. Libraries were prepared by immunoSEQ multiplex PCR; TCRdb keeps only in-frame clonotypes and omits some of them. The table records approximately 700 clones, 90% of them present only once. Material: kidney tissue, obtained from a patient treated with anti-PD-1 therapy. This TCR was sampled from a female donor with metastatic renal cell carcinoma.

The CDR3, as DNA: TGTGCCAGCAGTTTACTGATGGGACAGGGTAATGGCTACACCTTC. Protein product: CASSLLMGQGNGYTF. The V gene is TRBV27, the J gene TRBJ1-2, with 9 bases matching TRBD1. V gave up 2 bases and J gave up 6 bases; unmatched junction bases: 7. Per the germline V gene, CDR1 is MNHEY and CDR2 is SMNVEV (reference sequence). The CDR3 runs to 15 residues.